Listed below are T cell receptor beta chains from one sample, sequenced in a study of T cells after yellow fever vaccination. TCRdb independently ran MiXCR on the 5' RACE reads; one entry per CDR3 protein. The sample lists around 610,000 distinct CDR3 sequences, roughly 14% seen once, with over 12% in the top ten. Sequenced material: PBMCs, taken on the day of the yellow fever booster vaccination. These receptors all stem from a man aged 30-40 years who received the YFV17D yellow fever vaccine. Each CDR3 is given with its conserved first and last residue. D genes are given only for firm matches. Clone size, where shown, is once, few, many, or a class for clones that have expanded.

TRBJ2-7 | TRBV6-1 | . | TRBD1 | CATTLDRDSSYEQYF | TGTGCCACCACACTCGACAGGGATAGCTCCTACGAGCAGTACTTC
TRBJ2-3 | TRBV5-1 | few | . | CASSSTGTGKTDTQYF | TGCGCCAGCAGCTCAACTGGGACGGGGAAGACAGATACGCAGTATTTT
TRBJ2-2 | TRBV7-2 | . | TRBD2 | CASSPSGSGRRDGELFF | TGTGCCAGCAGCCCTTCGGGAAGCGGGAGGAGGGACGGGGAGCTGTTTTTT
TRBJ2-7 | TRBV12-5 | many | . | CASGLRQTYEQYF | TGTGCTAGTGGTTTAAGGCAGACCTACGAGCAGTACTTC
TRBJ2-7 | TRBV9 | . | . | CGSSPSQAGSEQYF | TGTGGCAGCAGCCCTAGCCAGGCGGGCTCCGAGCAGTACTTC
TRBJ2-7 | TRBV27 | . | TRBD1 | CASSPLDRGYEQYF | TGTGCCAGCAGTCCTCTGGACAGGGGTTACGAGCAGTACTTC
TRBJ1-5 | TRBV6-2/TRBV6-3 | few | . | CASRTFGGDNQPQHF | TGTGCCAGCAGGACTTTCGGGGGGGACAATCAGCCCCAGCATTTT
TRBJ2-2 | TRBV4-3 | few | . | CASSQDSATGELFF | TGCGCCAGCAGCCAAGATAGTGCCACCGGGGAGCTGTTTTTT
TRBJ2-5 | TRBV6-4 | . | . | CASSVVTGETQYF | TGTGCCAGCAGTGTGGTAACAGGCGAGACCCAGTACTTC
TRBJ2-3 | TRBV15 | many | . | CATSTGTLRSTDTQYF | TGTGCCACCAGCACCGGGACTCTTCGTAGCACAGATACGCAGTATTTT
TRBJ1-5 | TRBV7-2 | . | . | CASSLDGGRENQPQHF | TGTGCCAGCAGCCTTGACGGAGGCAGAGAAAATCAGCCCCAGCATTTT
TRBJ2-5 | TRBV3-1 | once | . | CASSHQRRAETQYF | TGTGCCAGCAGTCACCAGAGGCGGGCTGAGACCCAGTACTTC
TRBJ2-7 | TRBV5-1 | . | . | CASRGLVSSYEQYF | TGCGCCAGCAGAGGTCTCGTCAGTTCCTACGAGCAGTACTTC
TRBJ2-5 | TRBV30 | few | . | CAWSSDGRVETQYF | TGTGCCTGGAGCAGTGACGGGAGAGTTGAGACCCAGTACTTC
TRBJ2-2 | TRBV4-1 | few | TRBD2 | CASSPLAGGGSGELFF | TGCGCCAGCAGCCCCCTAGCGGGAGGGGGATCCGGGGAGCTGTTTTTT
TRBJ2-1 | TRBV12-5 | few | TRBD1 | CASGLIGTGWFNEQFF | TGTGCTAGTGGTTTGATTGGGACAGGGTGGTTCAATGAGCAGTTCTTC
TRBJ1-4 | TRBV20-1 | . | TRBD1 | CSATKQGANEKLFF | TGCAGTGCGACAAAACAGGGGGCGAATGAAAAACTGTTTTTT
TRBJ2-5 | TRBV20-1 | few | TRBD2 | CSAFRTSVETQYF | TGCAGTGCTTTTAGGACTAGCGTAGAGACCCAGTACTTC
TRBJ2-2 | TRBV30 | few | . | CAWSDGNWGGELFF | TGTGCCTGGAGTGACGGGAACTGGGGCGGGGAGCTGTTTTTT
TRBJ2-1 | TRBV24-1 | . | TRBD2 | CATSDLTSGAIGEQFF | TGTGCCACCAGTGATTTGACTAGCGGGGCCATCGGCGAGCAGTTCTTC
TRBJ2-1 | TRBV29-1 | . | . | CSVSYNEQFF | TGCAGCGTTTCCTACAATGAGCAGTTCTTC
TRBJ2-4 | TRBV5-1 | . | TRBD1 | CASSFGFDRVAKNIQYF | TGCGCCAGCAGCTTCGGATTCGACAGGGTAGCCAAAAACATTCAGTACTTC
TRBJ2-3 | TRBV29-1 | many | TRBD2 | CSVEQGLATDTQYF | TGCAGCGTTGAACAAGGACTAGCTACGGATACGCAGTATTTT
TRBJ1-1 | TRBV5-6 | few | . | CASSLVGEEAFF | TGTGCCAGCAGCTTGGTCGGGGAAGAAGCTTTCTTT
TRBJ2-3 | TRBV20-1 | . | TRBD2 | CSARRLAGTDTQYF | TGCAGTGCTAGAAGGCTAGCGGGCACAGATACGCAGTATTTT
TRBJ2-7 | TRBV7-9 | few | . | CASSLAGQGRGYEQYF | TGTGCCAGCAGCTTAGCCGGCCAAGGCAGGGGATACGAGCAGTACTTC
TRBJ2-1 | TRBV6-5 | . | . | CASSYPGLDNEQFF | TGTGCCAGCAGTTACCCGGGACTCGACAATGAGCAGTTCTTC